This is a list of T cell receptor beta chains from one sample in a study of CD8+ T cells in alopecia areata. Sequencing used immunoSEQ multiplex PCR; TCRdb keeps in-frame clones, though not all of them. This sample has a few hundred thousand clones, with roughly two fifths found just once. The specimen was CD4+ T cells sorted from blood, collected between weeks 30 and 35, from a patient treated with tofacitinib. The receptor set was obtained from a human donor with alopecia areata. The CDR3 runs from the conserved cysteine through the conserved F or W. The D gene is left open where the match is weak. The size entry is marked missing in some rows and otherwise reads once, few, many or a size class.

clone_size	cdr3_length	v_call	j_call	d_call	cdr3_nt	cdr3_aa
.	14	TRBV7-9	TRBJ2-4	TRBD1	TGTGCCAGCAGCTCCGGGACAGGAAAAAACATTCAGTACTTC	CASSSGTGKNIQYF
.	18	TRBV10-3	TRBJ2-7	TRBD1	TGTGCCATCAGTGAGCCCAAACCGGACAGGGTCGGAGGCTACGAGCAGTACTTC	CAISEPKPDRVGGYEQYF
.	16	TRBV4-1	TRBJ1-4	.	TGCGCCAGCAGCCAAGGAGGGGCGCGGGCTGATGAAAAACTGTTTTTT	CASSQGGARADEKLFF
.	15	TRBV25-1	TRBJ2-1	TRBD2	TGTGCCAGCAGTCCCGGACTAGCGAGGTACAATGAGCAGTTCTTC	CASSPGLARYNEQFF
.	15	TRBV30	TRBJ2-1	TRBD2	TGTGCCTGGAGTGTACCGGGACTAGCGGTGTTTGAGCAGTTCTTC	CAWSVPGLAVFEQFF
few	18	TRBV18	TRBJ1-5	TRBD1	TGTGCCAGCTCACCGTCTTGGGACAGGGGATCGGGCAATCAGCCCCAGCATTTT	CASSPSWDRGSGNQPQHF
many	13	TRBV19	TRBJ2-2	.	TGTGCCAGTAGTCTCTACCCCACCGGGGAGCTGTTTTTT	CASSLYPTGELFF
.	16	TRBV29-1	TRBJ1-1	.	TGCAGCGTTGAAGTCGGGTATTCTGGGGGATACACTGAAGCTTTCTTT	CSVEVGYSGGYTEAFF
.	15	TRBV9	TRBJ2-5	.	TGTGCCAGCAGCGTAGATGCGGGCCACCAAGAGACCCAGTACTTC	CASSVDAGHQETQYF
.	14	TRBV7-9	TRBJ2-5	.	TGTGCCAGCAGCCCGGGACACACTCAAGAGACCCAGTACTTC	CASSPGHTQETQYF
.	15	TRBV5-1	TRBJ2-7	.	TGCGCCAGCAGCTTTTTAGGACTGCCCGTGGGCGAGCAGTACTTC	CASSFLGLPVGEQYF
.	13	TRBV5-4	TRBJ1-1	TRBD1	TGTGCCAGCAGCGGACAGGACGCCACTGAAGCTTTCTTT	CASSGQDATEAFF
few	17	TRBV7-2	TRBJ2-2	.	TGTGCCAGCAGCTTAGAAGGGGCCAGGGGCAACACCGGGGAGCTGTTTTTT	CASSLEGARGNTGELFF
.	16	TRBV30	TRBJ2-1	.	TGTGCCTGGAGGGAAGCCGGGGGACTCTCCTACAATGAGCAGTTCTTC	CAWREAGGLSYNEQFF
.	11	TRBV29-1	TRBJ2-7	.	TGCAGCGCGACAAGGGACTACGAGCAGTACTTC	CSATRDYEQYF
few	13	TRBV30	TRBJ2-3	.	TGTGCCTGGAGTGTACGGGATACAGATACGCAGTATTTT	CAWSVRDTDTQYF
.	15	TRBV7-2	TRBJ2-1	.	TGTGCCAGCAGCTTTCTTGCCCAAAACTACAATGAGCAGTTCTTC	CASSFLAQNYNEQFF
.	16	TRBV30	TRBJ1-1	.	TGTGCCTGGAGACGGTGGACGACAGCCTTGAACACTGAAGCTTTCTTT	CAWRRWTTALNTEAFF
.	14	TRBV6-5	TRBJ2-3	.	TGTGCCAGCAGGGGGGCAGGGTTCACAGATACGCAGTATTTT	CASRGAGFTDTQYF
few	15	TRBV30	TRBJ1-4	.	TGTGCCTGGAGCCCAACAGGGAGGGCTAATGAAAAACTGTTTTTT	CAWSPTGRANEKLFF
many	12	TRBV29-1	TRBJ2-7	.	TGCAGCGTTGACGACAGCTCCTACGAGCAGTACTTC	CSVDDSSYEQYF
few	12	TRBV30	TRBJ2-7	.	TGTGCCTGGAGTGTACGAGGGATCGAGCAGTACTTC	CAWSVRGIEQYF
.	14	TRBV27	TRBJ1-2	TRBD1	TGTGCCAGCAGTCGTGGACAGGGGGAATTTGGCTACACCTTC	CASSRGQGEFGYTF
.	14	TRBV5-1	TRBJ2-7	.	TGCGCCAGCAGCTTGAAGGCGAACTCCTACGAGCAGTACTTC	CASSLKANSYEQYF
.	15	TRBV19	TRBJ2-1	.	TGTGCCAGTAGTATAGGGGGACTGGGGAACAATGAGCAGTTCTTC	CASSIGGLGNNEQFF
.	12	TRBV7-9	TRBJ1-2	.	TGTGCCAGCAGCCGGGAGCACCATGGCTACACCTTC	CASSREHHGYTF
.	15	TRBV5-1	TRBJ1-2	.	TGCGCCAGCAGCTCGTTCGGGACCTTGGCCTATGGCTACACCTTC	CASSSFGTLAYGYTF
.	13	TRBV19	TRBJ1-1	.	TGTGCCAGTAGGGATACGGGGAACACTGAAGCTTTCTTT	CASRDTGNTEAFF
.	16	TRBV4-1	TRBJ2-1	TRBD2	TGCGCCAGCAGCCACCTAGCGGATCTCTCCTACAATGAACAGTTCTTC	CASSHLADLSYNEQFF
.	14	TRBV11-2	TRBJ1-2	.	TGTGCCAGCAGCTTAAGAGCTGAAGGCTATGGCTACACCTTC	CASSLRAEGYGYTF
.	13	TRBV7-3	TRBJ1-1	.	TGTGCCAGCAGCGGGAGTAGGACCAGTGAAGCTTTCTTT	CASSGSRTSEAFF
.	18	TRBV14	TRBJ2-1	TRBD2	TGTGCCAGCAGCCACAGTAGGGCTAGCGGGAGGGTCTACAATGAGCAGTTCTTC	CASSHSRASGRVYNEQFF
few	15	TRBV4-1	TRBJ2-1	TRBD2	TGCGCCAGCAGTCACACCGGGACTAGGGCCAATGAGCAGTTCTTC	CASSHTGTRANEQFF
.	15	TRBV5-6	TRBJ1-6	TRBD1	TGTGCCAGCAGTCACATAGGGGGCGATAATTCACCCCTCCACTTT	CASSHIGGDNSPLHF
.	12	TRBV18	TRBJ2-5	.	TGTGCCAGCTCACCAATCCTAGAGACCCAGTACTTC	CASSPILETQYF
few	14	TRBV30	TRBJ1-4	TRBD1	TGTGCCTGGAGTCAAGGGGGCAGTAATGAAAAACTGTTTTTT	CAWSQGGSNEKLFF
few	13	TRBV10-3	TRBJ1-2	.	TGTGCCATCAGTGATGGGCAGGTCGGAGGCTACACCTTC	CAISDGQVGGYTF
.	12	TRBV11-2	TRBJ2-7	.	TGTGCCAGCAGCTTAGATAGATACGAGCAGTACTTC	CASSLDRYEQYF
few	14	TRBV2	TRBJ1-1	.	TGTGCCAGCAGTGAACGACCTCCGAACACTGAAGCTTTCTTT	CASSERPPNTEAFF
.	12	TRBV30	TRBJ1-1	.	TGTGCCTGGTCACGAGGGATTTCCGAAGCTTTCTTT	CAWSRGISEAFF
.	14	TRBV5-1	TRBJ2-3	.	TGCGCCAGCTCTCGGGACGGAAGCACAGATACGCAGTATTTT	CASSRDGSTDTQYF
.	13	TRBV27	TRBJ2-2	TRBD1	TGTGCCAGCAGTCTACAGGGGATCGGGGAGCTGTTTTTT	CASSLQGIGELFF
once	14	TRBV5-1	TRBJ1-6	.	TGCGCCAGCAGCTTGGCCGGGGGCAATTCACCCCTCCACTTT	CASSLAGGNSPLHF
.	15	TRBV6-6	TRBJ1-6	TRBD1	TGTGCCAGCAGTTACCTCCGGGACAGCGAATCACCCCTCCACTTT	CASSYLRDSESPLHF
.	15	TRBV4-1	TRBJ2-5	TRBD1	TGCGCCAGCAGCCAAGACGGACAGGGAGTGGAGACCCAGTACTTC	CASSQDGQGVETQYF
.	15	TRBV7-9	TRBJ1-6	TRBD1	TGTGCCAGCAGCCCCGGGACAGGGGATAATTCACCCCTCCACTTT	CASSPGTGDNSPLHF
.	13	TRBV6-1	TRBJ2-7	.	TGTGCCAGCGGACCGGGACATTCCTACGAGCAGTACTTC	CASGPGHSYEQYF
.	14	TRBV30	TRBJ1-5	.	TGTGCCTGGAGTGGATCGACACGAAATCAGCCCCAGCATTTT	CAWSGSTRNQPQHF
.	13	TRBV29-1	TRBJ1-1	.	TGCAGCGTTGAGGATACGGTGAACACTGAAGCTTTCTTT	CSVEDTVNTEAFF